This T cell receptor (beta chain) originates from a study of metastatic and nonmetastatic thyroid tumors. In the study overall: Both malignant and benign thyroid patients supplied peripheral blood and tumor or nodule tissue samples, across which the repertoires of these patients were then compared. Study conclusions and caveats: Benign nodules reportedly had significantly lower TCR beta diversity than malignant thyroid tumors in blood and tumor.

All patients were treatment-naive before thyroid surgery. In the original analysis: What underpinned the distant-metastasis classifier for papillary thyroid cancer was the set of CDR3 differences across clinicopathological groups. TCRdb reassembled clones from the PCR reads with MiXCR. Clone size and V and J calls follow TCRdb, not the original study. This sample yields around 37,000 clones, of which roughly 20% are seen a single time; around 15% belongs to the top ten. This clone appeared a few times. The antigen remains unidentified. The germline gene is not matched at one end of the junction; a read error may be the cause. The CDR3 sequence is 15 residues long. Germline-derived CDR1 and CDR2 are WNHNN and SYGVQD (reference sequence).

The chain combines TRBV10-1 with TRBJ1-6, with TRBD1 identical over 7 bases. This TCR was recovered from a female donor with papillary thyroid cancer or a benign thyroid nodule (not recorded which). Some clones in this sample may be carry-over from other donors' samples. The source material was blood. The DNA of the CDR3 is TGCGCCAACAGTCAAGCCGGGACAGCTAATTCACCCCTCCACTTT. As protein: CANSQAGTANSPLHF.